This T cell receptor (beta chain) comes out of a study of blood T cell repertoires in COVID-19. About the research overall: Sites across the United States, Italy and Spain contributed samples from acute and convalescent COVID-19. T cells, B-cell-depleted T cells, or PBMCs supplied cDNA or gDNA.

Germline V CDR1 and CDR2: GTSNPN, SVGIG (reference sequence). This CDR3 is 13 amino acids long. The junction had 6 bases not matched to a gene; V was cut back by 8 bases and J by 3 bases. In the authors' methods: Researchers report that nucleated cell counts were estimated from reference gene primer amplification. Method: immunoSEQ multiplex PCR; TCRdb's copy keeps in-frame clones and lacks some. The D gene and trimming were derived from the DNA, and the V and J assignments and clone size from that table. The sample shows approximately 250,000 clones, roughly 85% of them seen only once. This receptor was identified in a man aged 40-50 years with acute or convalescent COVID-19. Sequences were obtained from peripheral blood. The chain carries TRBV30 and TRBJ1-5; 8 bases map to TRBD1. The DNA of the CDR3 is TGTGCCGTAGAGGGACAGGTCAATCAGCCCCAGCATTTT. Translated, it gives CAVEGQVNQPQHF.